This TCR beta chain is from a study of T cell repertoires in cytomegalovirus infection. Study as a whole: Well-studied HLA-B-restricted epitopes and recently identified HLA-C-restricted epitopes of CMV were both used in the study. Findings and limits, study-wide: Predominance within the ex vivo response was attributable to HLA-C-restricted CMV-specific TCR beta clonotypes. Using cumulative public TCR beta family frequency, the authors identified those who carried CMV together with the relevant HLA.

CDR1 and CDR2 (germline): SGHVS, FNYEAQ. The ends were cut back, 1 base at V and 4 bases at J, with 23 bases in the middle. This CDR3 has 18 amino acids. MiXCR, applied by TCRdb to the reads, yields one record per CDR3 protein. The sample carries about 180,000 distinct CDR3 sequences, less than 25% recorded once. For this clonotype: The antigen remains undetermined.

This material consisted of CD8+ T cells from cultured PBMCs, taken from culture after CMV antigen stimulation. V usage is TRBV7-6 and J usage is TRBJ2-7; D might be TRBD1 or TRBD2, each matching 5 bases. The TCR comes from a human donor in good health (CMV status not recorded). Some clones in this sample may be carry-over from other donors' samples. CDR3 sequence (DNA): TGTGCCAGCAGCTTAGTACTAGAGGGGCGTGGTTCCTATTACGAGCAGTACTTC. Its translation: CASSLVLEGRGSYYEQYF.